This TCR beta chain derives from a study of control samples from healthy donors and cancer patients. Libraries were prepared by immunoSEQ multiplex PCR; TCRdb keeps only in-frame clonotypes and omits some of them. The top ten clones hold roughly 18% of a sample with over 100,000 clones, 85% to 90% of them seen once. CDR1 and CDR2 from the germline V gene are SEHNR and FQNEAQ (reference sequence). With 1 base removed from V and 7 bases from J, the gap between germline ends came to 11 bases. The CDR3 is made up of 13 amino acids. Sample: blood. The chain has TRBV7-9 and TRBJ2-7; perhaps D is TRBD1 or TRBD2 (5 bases each). The clonotype originates from a woman aged 50 to 60 in good health. CDR3 DNA sequence: TGTGCCAGCAGCTTAGGGGGACCGAGAGAGCAGTACTTC. It translates to CASSLGGPREQYF.